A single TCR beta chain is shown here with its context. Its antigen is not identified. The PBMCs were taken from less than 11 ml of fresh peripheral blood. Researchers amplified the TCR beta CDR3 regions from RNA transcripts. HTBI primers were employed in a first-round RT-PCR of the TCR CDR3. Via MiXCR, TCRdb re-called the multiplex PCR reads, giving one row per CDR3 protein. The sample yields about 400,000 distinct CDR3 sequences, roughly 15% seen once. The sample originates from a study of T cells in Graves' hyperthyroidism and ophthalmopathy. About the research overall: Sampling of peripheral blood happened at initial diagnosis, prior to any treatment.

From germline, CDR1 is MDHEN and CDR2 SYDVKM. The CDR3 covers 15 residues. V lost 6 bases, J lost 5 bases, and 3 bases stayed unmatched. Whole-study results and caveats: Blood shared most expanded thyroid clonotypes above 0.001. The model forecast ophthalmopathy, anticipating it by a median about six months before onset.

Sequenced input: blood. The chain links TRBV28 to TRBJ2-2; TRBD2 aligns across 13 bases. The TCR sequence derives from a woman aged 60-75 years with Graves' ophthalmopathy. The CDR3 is CASSSLAGGTGELFF. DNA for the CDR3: TGTGCCAGCAGCTCACTAGCGGGGGGGACCGGGGAGCTGTTTTTT.